The T cell receptor (beta chain) under discussion was sequenced for a study of blood T cell repertoires in COVID-19 (dated by TCRdb to about 2020). Regarding the complete study: Samples covering the acute and convalescent phases of COVID-19 were provided by collaborators in the United States, Italy and Spain. The prospective study material was composed of cDNA or gDNA derived from T cells, B-cell-depleted T cells, or PBMCs. The dataset comprised deeply sampled blood TCRbeta repertoires from subjects exposed to, actively infected with, or recovered from COVID-19. A freely available public database, intended as a resource for researchers studying the immune response to SARS-CoV-2, is where the repertoires were released. The samples were drawn from the first 160 participants of the ongoing ImmuneRACE study and from 1,254 subjects provided by 6 global collaborators. Nearly every sample came with metadata listing a de-identified subject ID, COVID-19 status, age in years and sex. HLA class I and class II types, where available, came from metadata supplied by the sample provider rather than from assay-based typing.

The study at large found these results: The quantity of clinical and demographic metadata differed by source and by participant and was supplied without curation.

Each collaborating institution followed its own protocols to collect whole blood in K2EDTA tubes. For TCRbeta analysis, collaborator samples were shipped as frozen whole blood, as isolated PBMCs, or as DNA extracted from either sample type. This clone was recorded only once. The antigen this receptor binds is unknown. No base quality values were provided; no much bigger clone lies one nucleotide off. TCRbeta CDR3 regions were amplified from genomic DNA by means of the immunoSEQ Assay, a bias-controlled multiplex PCR. From the authors' description of their analysis: Nucleated cell counts per sample were estimated from amplification of reference gene primers within the assay. To quantify the absolute abundance of each unique TCRbeta CDR3 rearrangement, sequence reads were collapsed and filtered. For each sample, productive Simpson clonality was calculated by taking the square root of Simpson's diversity index across productive rearrangements. TCRdb took this table from immuneACCESS and kept in-frame rearrangements with V and J called. Such tables lack part of the clones; where checked against another copy, unresolved V genes explain under half of the gap, and the rest is unexplained. V and J calls and clone size are given by that table; D and trimming were obtained from the DNA. This sample holds around 72,000 clones; less than 90% were observed only once. The biggest ten clones account for around a sixth of the sample.

The germline V gene encodes CDR1 GTSNPN and CDR2 SVGIG (reference sequence). Germline trimming amounts to 1 base on V and 5 bases on J, with 2 as the count of junction bases outside the gene matches. From the cysteine through the phenylalanine, the CDR3 covers 13 amino acids. The sequence is cut down to CDR3 DNA, 39 bases in frame from base 1. Sample: peripheral blood. The origin of this receptor is a woman of 80 years or more with acute or convalescent COVID-19. The rearranged chain carries TRBV30 and TRBJ1-5, and 7 junctional nucleotides match TRBD1. This receptor has the CDR3 CAWSARGYQPQHF. The DNA is as follows: TGTGCCTGGAGTGCCAGGGGGTATCAGCCCCAGCATTTT.